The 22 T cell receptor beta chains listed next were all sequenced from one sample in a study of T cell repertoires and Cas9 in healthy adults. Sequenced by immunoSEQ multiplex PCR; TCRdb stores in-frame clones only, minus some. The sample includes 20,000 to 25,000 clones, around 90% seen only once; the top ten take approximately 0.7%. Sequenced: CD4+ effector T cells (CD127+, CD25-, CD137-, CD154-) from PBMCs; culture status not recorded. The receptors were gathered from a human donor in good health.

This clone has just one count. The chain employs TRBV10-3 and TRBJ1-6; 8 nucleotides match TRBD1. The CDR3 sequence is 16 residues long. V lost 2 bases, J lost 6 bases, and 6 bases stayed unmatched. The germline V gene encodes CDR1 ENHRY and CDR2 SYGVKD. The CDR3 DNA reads TGTGCCATCAGTGAGGCGACAGGGGCGCCTAATTCACCCCTCCACTTT. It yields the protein CAISEATGAPNSPLHF.

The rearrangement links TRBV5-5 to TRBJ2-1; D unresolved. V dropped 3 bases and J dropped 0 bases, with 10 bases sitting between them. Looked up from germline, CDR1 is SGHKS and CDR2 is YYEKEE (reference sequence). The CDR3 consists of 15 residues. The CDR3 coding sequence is TGTGCCAGCAGCTACCCAGGTAGCTCCTACAATGAGCAGTTCTTC. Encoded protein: CASSYPGSSYNEQFF.

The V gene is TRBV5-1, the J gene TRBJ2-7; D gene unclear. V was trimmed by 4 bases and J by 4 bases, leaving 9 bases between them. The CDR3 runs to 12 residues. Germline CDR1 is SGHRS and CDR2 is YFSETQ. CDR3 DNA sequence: TGCGCCAGCAGCCCCGACAAATACGAGCAGTACTTC. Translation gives CASSPDKYEQYF.

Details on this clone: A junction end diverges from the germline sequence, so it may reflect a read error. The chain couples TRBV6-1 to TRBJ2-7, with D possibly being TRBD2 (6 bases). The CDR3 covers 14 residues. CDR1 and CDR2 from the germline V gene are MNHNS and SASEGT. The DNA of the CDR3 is TGTGCCAGCAGCGAAGACCAAACTAGCCCCGAGCAGTACTTC. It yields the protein CASSEDQTSPEQYF.

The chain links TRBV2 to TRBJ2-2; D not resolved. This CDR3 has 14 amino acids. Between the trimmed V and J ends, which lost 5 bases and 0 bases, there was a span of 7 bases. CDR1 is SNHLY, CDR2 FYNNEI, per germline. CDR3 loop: CASSLDPNTGELFF. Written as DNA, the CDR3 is TGTGCCAGCAGTCTGGACCCGAACACCGGGGAGCTGTTTTTT.

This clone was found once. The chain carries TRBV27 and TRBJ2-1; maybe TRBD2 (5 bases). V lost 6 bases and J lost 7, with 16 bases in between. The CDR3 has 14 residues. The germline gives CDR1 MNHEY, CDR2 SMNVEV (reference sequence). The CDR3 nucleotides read TGTGCCAGCAGATTCGTTACTGGCGGGAATGAGCAGTTCTTC. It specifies CASRFVTGGNEQFF.

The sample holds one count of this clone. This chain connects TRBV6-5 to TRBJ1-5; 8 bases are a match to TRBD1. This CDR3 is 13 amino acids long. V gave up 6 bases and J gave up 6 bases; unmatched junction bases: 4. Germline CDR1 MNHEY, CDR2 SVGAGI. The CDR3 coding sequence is TGTGCCAGCAGGCGAGACAGGGGTCAGCCCCAGCATTTT. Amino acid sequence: CASRRDRGQPQHF.

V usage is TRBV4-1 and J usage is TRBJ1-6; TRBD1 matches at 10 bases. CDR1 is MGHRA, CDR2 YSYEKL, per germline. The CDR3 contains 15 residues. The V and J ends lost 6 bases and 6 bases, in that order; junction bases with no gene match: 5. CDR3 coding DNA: TGCGCCAGCAGACGACAGGGGGCATCTAATTCACCCCTCCACTTT. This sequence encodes CASRRQGASNSPLHF.

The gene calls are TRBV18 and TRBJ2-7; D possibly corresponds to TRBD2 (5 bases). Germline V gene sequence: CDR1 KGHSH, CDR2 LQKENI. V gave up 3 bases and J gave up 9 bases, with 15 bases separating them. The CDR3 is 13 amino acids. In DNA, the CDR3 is TGTGCCAGCTCACCGACCAGAGTAGAGGGGCAGTACTTC. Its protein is CASSPTRVEGQYF.

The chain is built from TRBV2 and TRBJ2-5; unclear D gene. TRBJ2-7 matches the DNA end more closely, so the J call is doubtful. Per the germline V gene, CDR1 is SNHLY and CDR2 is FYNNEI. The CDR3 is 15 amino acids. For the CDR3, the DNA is TGTGCCAGCACCGACGCAGTTTCAAGCTCCTACGAGCAGTACTTC. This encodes CASTDAVSSSYEQYF.

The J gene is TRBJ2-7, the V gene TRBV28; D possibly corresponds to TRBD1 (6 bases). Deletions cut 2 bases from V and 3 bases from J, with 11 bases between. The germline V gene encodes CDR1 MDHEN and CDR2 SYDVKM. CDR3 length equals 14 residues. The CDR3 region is CASSLGGQLYEQYF. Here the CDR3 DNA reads TGTGCCAGCAGTTTAGGAGGACAGCTCTACGAGCAGTACTTC.

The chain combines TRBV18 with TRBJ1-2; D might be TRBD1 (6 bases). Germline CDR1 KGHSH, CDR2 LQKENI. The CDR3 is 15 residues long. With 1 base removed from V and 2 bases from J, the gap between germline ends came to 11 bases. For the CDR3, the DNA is TGTGCCAGCTCACCACAAGGACAGATAAACTATGGCTACACCTTC. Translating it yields CASSPQGQINYGYTF.

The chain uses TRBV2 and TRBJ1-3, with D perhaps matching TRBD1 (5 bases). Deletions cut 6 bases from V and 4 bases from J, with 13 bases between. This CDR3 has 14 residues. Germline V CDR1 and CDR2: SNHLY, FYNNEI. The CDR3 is CASRGQGSGNTIYF. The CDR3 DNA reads TGTGCCAGCAGAGGGCAGGGTTCGGGAAACACCATATATTTT.

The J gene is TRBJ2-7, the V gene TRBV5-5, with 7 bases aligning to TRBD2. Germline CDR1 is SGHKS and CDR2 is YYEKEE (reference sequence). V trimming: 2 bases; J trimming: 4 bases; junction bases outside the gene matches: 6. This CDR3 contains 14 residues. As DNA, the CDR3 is TGTGCCAGCAGCTTTCGACTAGCTGGGTACGAGCAGTACTTC. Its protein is CASSFRLAGYEQYF.

CDR3 sequence: CASSRVTSGGDETQYF. The CDR3 DNA reads TGTGCCAGCAGCCGGGTGACTAGCGGGGGTGATGAGACTCAGTACTTC. The V call is TRBV5-4, the J call TRBJ2-4; 12 bases line up with TRBD2. Trimming at V came to 4 bases and at J to 12 bases, leaving 14 bases not matched to a gene. Germline V lookup: CDR1 SGHNT, CDR2 YYREEE (reference sequence). The CDR3 runs 16 residues.

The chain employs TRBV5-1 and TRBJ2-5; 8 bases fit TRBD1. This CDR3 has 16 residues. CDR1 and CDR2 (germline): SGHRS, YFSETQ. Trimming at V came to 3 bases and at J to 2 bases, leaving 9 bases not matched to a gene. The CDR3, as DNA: TGCGCCAGCAGCTCGACGAGGACAGGGCCTCAAGAGACCCAGTACTTC. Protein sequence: CASSSTRTGPQETQYF.

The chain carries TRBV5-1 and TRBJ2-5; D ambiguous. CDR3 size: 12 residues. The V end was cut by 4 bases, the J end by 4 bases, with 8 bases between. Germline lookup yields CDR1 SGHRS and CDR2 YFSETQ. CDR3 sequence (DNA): TGCGCCAGCAGCCAAGACTTAGAGACCCAGTACTTC. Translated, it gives CASSQDLETQYF.

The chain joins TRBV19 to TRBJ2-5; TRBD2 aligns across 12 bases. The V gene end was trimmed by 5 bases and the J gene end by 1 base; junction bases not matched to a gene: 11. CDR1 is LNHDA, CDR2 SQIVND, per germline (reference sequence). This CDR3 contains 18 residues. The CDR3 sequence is CASSQTGTSGLFQETQYF. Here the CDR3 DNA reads TGTGCCAGTAGTCAGACCGGGACTAGCGGGTTGTTCCAAGAGACCCAGTACTTC.

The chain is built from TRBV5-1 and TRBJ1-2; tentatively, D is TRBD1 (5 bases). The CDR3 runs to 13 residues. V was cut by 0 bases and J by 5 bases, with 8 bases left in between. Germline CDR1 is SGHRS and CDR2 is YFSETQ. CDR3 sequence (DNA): TGCGCCAGCAGCTTGGCGGGGACGTATGGCTACACCTTC. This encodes CASSLAGTYGYTF.

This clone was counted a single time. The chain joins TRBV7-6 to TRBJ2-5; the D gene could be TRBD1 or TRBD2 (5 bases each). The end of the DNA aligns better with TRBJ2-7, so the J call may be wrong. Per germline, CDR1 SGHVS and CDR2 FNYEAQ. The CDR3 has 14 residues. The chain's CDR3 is CASSGAPGVGEQYF. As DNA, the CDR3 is TGTGCCAGCAGCGGGGCGCCCGGGGTTGGCGAGCAGTACTTC.

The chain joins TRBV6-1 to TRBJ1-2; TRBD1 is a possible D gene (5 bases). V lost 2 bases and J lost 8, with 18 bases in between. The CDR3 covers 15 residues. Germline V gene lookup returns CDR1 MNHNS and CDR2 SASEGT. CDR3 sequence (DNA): TGTGCCAGCAGTGAATTCCTAGGGGCGGGAAAAGGCTACACCTTC. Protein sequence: CASSEFLGAGKGYTF.

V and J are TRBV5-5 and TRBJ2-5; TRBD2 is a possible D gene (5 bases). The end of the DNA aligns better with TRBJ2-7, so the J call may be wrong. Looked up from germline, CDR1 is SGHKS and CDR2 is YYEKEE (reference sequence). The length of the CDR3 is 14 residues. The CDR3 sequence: CASSLLLASYEQYF. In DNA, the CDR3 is TGTGCCAGCAGCTTGCTTCTAGCCTCCTACGAGCAGTACTTC.